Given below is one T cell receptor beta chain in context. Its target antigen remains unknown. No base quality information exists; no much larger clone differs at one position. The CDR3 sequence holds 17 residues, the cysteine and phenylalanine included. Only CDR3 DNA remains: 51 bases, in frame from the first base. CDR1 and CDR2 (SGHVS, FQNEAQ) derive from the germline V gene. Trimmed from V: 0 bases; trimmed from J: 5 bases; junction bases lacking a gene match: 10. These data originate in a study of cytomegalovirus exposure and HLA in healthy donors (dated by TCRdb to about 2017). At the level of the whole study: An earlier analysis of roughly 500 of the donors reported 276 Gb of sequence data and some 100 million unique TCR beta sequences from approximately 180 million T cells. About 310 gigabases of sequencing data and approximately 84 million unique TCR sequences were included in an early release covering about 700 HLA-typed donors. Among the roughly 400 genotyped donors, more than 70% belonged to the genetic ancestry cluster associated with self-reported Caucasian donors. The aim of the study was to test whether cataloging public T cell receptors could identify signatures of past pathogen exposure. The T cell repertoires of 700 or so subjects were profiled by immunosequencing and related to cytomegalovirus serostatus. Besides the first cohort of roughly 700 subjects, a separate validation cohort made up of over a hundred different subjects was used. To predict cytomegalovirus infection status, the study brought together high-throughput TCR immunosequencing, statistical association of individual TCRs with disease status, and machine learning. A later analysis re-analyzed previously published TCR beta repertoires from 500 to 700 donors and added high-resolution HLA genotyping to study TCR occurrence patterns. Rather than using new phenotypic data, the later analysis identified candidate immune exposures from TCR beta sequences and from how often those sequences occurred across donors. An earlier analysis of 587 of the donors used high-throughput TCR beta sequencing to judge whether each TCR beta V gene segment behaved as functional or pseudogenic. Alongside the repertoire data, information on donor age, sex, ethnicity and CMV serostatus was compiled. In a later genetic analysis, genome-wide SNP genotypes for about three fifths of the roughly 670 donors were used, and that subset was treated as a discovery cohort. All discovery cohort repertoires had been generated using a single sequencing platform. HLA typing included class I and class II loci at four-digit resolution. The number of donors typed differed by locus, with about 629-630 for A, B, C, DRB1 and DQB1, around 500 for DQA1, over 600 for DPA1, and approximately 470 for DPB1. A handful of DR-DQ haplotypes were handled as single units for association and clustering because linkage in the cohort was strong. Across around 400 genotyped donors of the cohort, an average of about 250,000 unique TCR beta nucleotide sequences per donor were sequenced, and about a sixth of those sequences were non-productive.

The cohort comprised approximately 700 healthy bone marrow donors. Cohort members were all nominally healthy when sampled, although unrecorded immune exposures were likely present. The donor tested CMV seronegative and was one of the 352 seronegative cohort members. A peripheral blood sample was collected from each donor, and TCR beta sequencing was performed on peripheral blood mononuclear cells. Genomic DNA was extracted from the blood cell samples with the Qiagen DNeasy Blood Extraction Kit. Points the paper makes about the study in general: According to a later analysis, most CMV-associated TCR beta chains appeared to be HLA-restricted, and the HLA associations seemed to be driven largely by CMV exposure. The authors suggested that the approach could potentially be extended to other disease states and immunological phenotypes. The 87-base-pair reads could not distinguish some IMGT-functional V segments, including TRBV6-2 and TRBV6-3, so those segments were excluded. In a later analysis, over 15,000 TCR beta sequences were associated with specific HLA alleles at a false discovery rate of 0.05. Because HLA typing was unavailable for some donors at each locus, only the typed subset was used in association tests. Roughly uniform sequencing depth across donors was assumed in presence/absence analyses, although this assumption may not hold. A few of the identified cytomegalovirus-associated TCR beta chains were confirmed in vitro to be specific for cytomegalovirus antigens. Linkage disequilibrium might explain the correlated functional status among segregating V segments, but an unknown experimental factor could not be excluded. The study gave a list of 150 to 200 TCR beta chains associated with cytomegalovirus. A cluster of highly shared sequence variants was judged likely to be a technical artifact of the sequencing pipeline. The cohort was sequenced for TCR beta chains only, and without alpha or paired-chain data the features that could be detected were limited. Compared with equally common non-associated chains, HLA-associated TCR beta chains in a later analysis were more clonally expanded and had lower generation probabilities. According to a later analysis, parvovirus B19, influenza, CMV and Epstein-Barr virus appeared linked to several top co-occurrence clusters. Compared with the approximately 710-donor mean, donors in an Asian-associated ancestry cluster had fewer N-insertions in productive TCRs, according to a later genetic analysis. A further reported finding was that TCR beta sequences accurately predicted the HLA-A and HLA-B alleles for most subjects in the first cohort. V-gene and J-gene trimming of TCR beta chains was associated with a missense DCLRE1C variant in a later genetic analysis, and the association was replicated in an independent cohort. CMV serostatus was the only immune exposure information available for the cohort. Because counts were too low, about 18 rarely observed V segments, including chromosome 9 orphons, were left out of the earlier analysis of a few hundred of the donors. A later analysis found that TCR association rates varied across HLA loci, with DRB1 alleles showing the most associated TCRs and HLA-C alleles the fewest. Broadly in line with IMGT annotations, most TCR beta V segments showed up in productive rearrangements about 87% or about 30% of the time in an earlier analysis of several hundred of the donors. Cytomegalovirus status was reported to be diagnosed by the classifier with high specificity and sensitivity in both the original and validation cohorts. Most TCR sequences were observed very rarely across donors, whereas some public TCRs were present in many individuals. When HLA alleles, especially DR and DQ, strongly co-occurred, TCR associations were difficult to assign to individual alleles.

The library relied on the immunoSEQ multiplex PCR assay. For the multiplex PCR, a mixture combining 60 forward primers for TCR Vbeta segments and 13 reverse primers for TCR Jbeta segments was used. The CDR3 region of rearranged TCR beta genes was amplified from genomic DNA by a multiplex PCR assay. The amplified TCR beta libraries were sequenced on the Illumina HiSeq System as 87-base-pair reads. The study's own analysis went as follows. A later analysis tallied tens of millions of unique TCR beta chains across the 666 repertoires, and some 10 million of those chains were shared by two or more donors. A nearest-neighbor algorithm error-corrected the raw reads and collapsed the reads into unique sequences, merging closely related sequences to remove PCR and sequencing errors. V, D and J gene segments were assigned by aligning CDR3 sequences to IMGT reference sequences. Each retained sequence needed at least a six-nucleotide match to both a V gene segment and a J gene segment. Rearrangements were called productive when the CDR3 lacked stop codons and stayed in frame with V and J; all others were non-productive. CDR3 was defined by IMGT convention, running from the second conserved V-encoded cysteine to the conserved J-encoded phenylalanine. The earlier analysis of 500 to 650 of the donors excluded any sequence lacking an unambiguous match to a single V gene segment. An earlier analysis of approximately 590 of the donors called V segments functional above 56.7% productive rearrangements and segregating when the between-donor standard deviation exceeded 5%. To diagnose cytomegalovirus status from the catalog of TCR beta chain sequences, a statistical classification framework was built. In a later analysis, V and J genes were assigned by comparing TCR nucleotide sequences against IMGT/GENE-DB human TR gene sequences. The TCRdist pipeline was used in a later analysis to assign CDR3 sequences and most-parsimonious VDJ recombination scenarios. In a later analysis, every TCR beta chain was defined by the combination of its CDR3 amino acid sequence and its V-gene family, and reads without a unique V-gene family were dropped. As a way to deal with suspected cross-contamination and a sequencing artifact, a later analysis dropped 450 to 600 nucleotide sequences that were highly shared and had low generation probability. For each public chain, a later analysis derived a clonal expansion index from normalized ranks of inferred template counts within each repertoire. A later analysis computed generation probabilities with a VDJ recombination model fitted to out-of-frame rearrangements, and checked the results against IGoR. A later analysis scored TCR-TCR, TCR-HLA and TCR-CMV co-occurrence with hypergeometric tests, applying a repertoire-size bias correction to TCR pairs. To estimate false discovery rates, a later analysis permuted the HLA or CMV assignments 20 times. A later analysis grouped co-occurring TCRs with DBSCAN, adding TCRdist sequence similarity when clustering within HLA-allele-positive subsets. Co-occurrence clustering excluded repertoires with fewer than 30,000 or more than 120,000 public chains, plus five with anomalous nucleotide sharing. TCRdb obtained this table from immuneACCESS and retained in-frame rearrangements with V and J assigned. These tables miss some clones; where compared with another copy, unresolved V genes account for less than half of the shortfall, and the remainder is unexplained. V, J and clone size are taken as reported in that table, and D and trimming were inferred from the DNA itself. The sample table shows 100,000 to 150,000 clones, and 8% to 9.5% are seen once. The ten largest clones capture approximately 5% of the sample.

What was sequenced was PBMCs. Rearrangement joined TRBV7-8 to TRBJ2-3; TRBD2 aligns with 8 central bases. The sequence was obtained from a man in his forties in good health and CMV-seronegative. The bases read TGTGCCAGCAGCTTAGCCGGGAGGGGCCGGGGGGTAGATACGCAGTATTTT. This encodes CASSLAGRGRGVDTQYF.